The clone carrying this T cell receptor (beta chain) was seen once. Antigen: not known. From germline, CDR1 is SGHAT and CDR2 FQNNGV. V trimming: 5 bases; J trimming: 4 bases; junction bases outside the gene matches: 7. This CDR3 contains 16 residues. This entry belongs to a study of STAT5B mutations in CD4+ large granular lymphocyte leukemia. Across the study: The CDR3 'QG' motif was associated with a particular HLA allele among healthy donors.

Findings and limits, study-wide: 8/27 top patient clones versus 2/35 control clones were TRBV06-family.

The table came from immunoSEQ multiplex PCR; TCRdb's copy has only in-frame clones and leaves some out. Of around 20,000 clones listed, roughly 76% are singletons. The receptor was isolated from a human donor in good health. Sequenced input: CD4+ T cells from blood buffy coats. The chain couples TRBV11-2 to TRBJ2-5; the match to TRBD2 covers 13 bases. CDR3 sequence: CASSHGLAGVGETQYF. In nucleotides, the CDR3 is TGTGCCAGCAGCCACGGACTAGCGGGAGTGGGAGAGACCCAGTACTTC.